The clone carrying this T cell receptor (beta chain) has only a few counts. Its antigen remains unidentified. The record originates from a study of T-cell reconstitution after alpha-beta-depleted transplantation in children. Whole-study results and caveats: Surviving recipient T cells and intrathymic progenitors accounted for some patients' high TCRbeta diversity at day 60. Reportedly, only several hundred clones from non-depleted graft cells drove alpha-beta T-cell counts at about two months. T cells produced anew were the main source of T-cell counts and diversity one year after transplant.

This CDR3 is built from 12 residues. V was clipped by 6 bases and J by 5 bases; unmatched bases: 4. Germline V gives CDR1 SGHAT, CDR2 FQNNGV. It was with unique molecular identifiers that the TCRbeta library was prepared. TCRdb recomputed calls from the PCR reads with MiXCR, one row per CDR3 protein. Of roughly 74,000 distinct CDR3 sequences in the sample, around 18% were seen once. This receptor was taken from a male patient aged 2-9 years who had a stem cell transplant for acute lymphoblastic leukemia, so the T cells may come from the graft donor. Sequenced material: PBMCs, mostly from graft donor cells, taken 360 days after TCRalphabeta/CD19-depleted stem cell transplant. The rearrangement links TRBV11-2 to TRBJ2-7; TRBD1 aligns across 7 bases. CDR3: CASRQGTNEQYF. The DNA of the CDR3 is TGTGCCAGCAGACAGGGGACCAACGAGCAGTACTTC.